The rows below give T cell receptor beta chains drawn from one sample of a study of T cell responses to AZD1222 COVID-19 vaccine. Some clones are missing from TCRdb's copy, which holds only in-frame ones; the method was immunoSEQ multiplex PCR. Of 120,000 or so clones in the sample, just over 90% were seen once. The starting material was peripheral blood, obtained on day 0 of AZD1222 vaccination. The receptor set was obtained from an adult in good health. The CDR3 runs from the conserved cysteine through the conserved F or W. The D gene is left open where the match is weak. Some rows have no size entry. The others give once, few or many, or a class for an expanded clone.

few	TRBV3-1/TRBV3-2	TRBD1	TRBJ1-5	CASSQGRQGNQPQHF	TGTGCCAGCAGCCAAGGAAGACAGGGAAATCAGCCCCAGCATTTT
-	TRBV9	TRBD2	TRBJ2-1	CASSVATSGSSQFF	TGTGCCAGCAGCGTTGCGACTAGCGGGAGTTCGCAGTTCTTC
-	TRBV24-1	-	TRBJ2-1	CATSDPALLYNEQFF	TGTGCCACCAGTGATCCAGCTCTCCTCTACAATGAGCAGTTCTTC
-	TRBV5-4	TRBD1	TRBJ2-7	CASSLAGQVYEQYF	TGTGCCAGCAGCTTGGCAGGACAGGTCTACGAGCAGTACTTC
-	TRBV5-1	TRBD1	TRBJ1-1	CASSETGTTEAFF	TGCGCCAGCAGCGAGACAGGGACCACTGAAGCTTTCTTT
-	TRBV27	-	TRBJ1-6	CASSLGSPYNSPLHF	TGTGCCAGCAGTTTAGGGTCCCCTTATAATTCACCCCTCCACTTT
once	TRBV7-8	TRBD1	TRBJ2-7	CASSLVLDRGVHEQYF	TGTGCCAGCAGCTTAGTGTTGGACAGGGGGGTCCACGAGCAGTACTTC
-	TRBV5-8	TRBD2	TRBJ2-7	CASSQRGAGGSYEQYF	TGTGCCAGCAGCCAGCGGGGAGCGGGAGGTTCCTACGAGCAGTACTTC
-	TRBV7-6	-	TRBJ2-6	CASSFGGLGYGANVLTF	TGTGCCAGCAGCTTTGGCGGGTTGGGCTATGGGGCCAACGTCCTGACTTTC
-	TRBV2	-	TRBJ1-2	CASSEDTYGYTF	TGTGCCAGCAGTGAAGACACCTATGGCTACACCTTC
-	TRBV6-2/TRBV6-3	-	TRBJ1-5	CASSKGGPQHF	TGTGCCAGCAGTAAGGGCGGGCCCCAGCATTTT
-	TRBV2	-	TRBJ2-2	CAGRSAGELFF	TGTGCCGGACGGAGCGCCGGGGAGCTGTTTTTT
-	TRBV24-1	-	TRBJ2-3	CATSDLRQAKGTSKNTQYF	TGTGCCACCAGTGATTTGCGACAGGCGAAGGGTACCTCCAAGAATACGCAGTATTTT
-	TRBV5-1	-	TRBJ2-2	CASNTGDTTGELFF	TGCGCCAGCAACACCGGGGATACCACCGGGGAGCTGTTTTTT
-	TRBV27	-	TRBJ2-7	CASSFGLAYEQYF	TGTGCCAGCAGTTTTGGATTGGCCTACGAGCAGTACTTC
-	TRBV7-3	-	TRBJ1-6	CASSLNTAYNSPLHF	TGTGCCAGCAGCTTAAATACAGCTTATAATTCACCCCTCCACTTT
-	TRBV12-3/TRBV12-4	TRBD1	TRBJ2-4	CASSDRGWGIQYF	TGTGCCAGCAGTGACAGGGGTTGGGGCATTCAGTACTTC
-	TRBV6-2/TRBV6-3	TRBD2	TRBJ2-6	CASSQTSGNSGANVLTF	TGTGCCAGCAGCCAGACTAGCGGGAACTCTGGGGCCAACGTCCTGACTTTC
once	TRBV7-9	TRBD1	TRBJ1-2	CASSLGTGGEGYTF	TGTGCCAGCAGCTTAGGGACAGGGGGTGAGGGCTACACCTTC
-	TRBV6-4	-	TRBJ2-3	CASSDSIAGTQYF	TGTGCCAGCAGTGACTCGATAGCTGGTACGCAGTATTTT
-	TRBV27	TRBD1	TRBJ1-2	CASSKGQDYGYTF	TGTGCCAGCAGCAAAGGACAGGATTATGGCTACACCTTC
-	TRBV4-3	-	TRBJ1-1	CASSRVVGGNTEAFF	TGCGCCAGCAGCCGGGTCGTAGGGGGGAACACTGAAGCTTTCTTT
-	TRBV2	-	TRBJ1-4	CASTEGSGLNEKLFF	TGTGCCAGCACCGAAGGATCGGGACTTAATGAAAAACTGTTTTTT